The next 29 T cell receptor beta chains were all read from a single sample in a study of T cells in tuberculosis. The data were produced by immunoSEQ multiplex PCR, yet TCRdb's version contains in-frame clones alone and is incomplete. This table has tens of thousands of clones, around 89% appearing once. Source material: PBMCs. The receptors were sampled from a donor aged 10 to 29 with latent tuberculosis or without tuberculosis infection.

This clone came up a few times. CDR3 nucleotides: TGTGCCAGCAGCTTGGGCAGGGGGTCGGTTACTGAAGCTTTCTTT. This encodes CASSLGRGSVTEAFF. This chain joins TRBV7-2 and TRBJ1-1; 7 nucleotides align to TRBD1. This CDR3 region has 15 residues. The V and J ends lost 3 bases and 5 bases, in that order; junction bases with no gene match: 9. Germline CDR1 is SGHTA and CDR2 is FQGNSA.

The table lists this clone with a count of one. The V call is TRBV5-1, the J call TRBJ1-1; 7 bases align to TRBD1. The V segment lost 0 bases and the J segment 0 bases; nucleotides outside the gene matches: 5. The CDR3 covers 16 residues. Per germline, CDR1 SGHRS and CDR2 YFSETQ. The DNA of the CDR3 is TGCGCCAGCAGCTTGGTTGTGGGACAGATGAACACTGAAGCTTTCTTT. This sequence encodes CASSLVVGQMNTEAFF.

This clone was observed a few times. This sequence joins TRBV30 and TRBJ1-1; D remains unclear. The germline gives CDR1 GTSNPN, CDR2 SVGIG (reference sequence). The ends were cut back, 2 bases at V and 4 bases at J, with 8 bases in the middle. There are 12 residues in the CDR3. The CDR3, as DNA: TGTGCCTGGAGTAGAGGGAGCACTGAAGCTTTCTTT. Translating gives CAWSRGSTEAFF.

This chain connects TRBV27 to TRBJ2-5; 8 bases agree with TRBD2. Germline CDR1 MNHEY, CDR2 SMNVEV (reference sequence). The CDR3 has 14 amino acids. Trimming took 6 bases from V and 4 from J; bases not matched to a gene: 7. The CDR3 sequence: CASRFIAGLETQYF. The DNA for the CDR3 is TGTGCCAGCAGGTTTATAGCGGGATTAGAGACCCAGTACTTC.

The chain recombines TRBV20-1 with TRBJ2-5, with a tentative D call TRBD1 (5 bases). The CDR3 is 11 amino acids. V was trimmed by 6 bases and J by 4 bases, leaving 9 bases between them. Germline values: CDR1 DFQATT, CDR2 SNEGSKA (reference sequence). CDR3 region: CSARGGETQYF. The CDR3 nucleotides are TGCAGTGCAAGGGGTGGAGAGACCCAGTACTTC.

This clone showed up just once. The V gene is TRBV5-1, the J gene TRBJ2-6; 8 positions match TRBD1. Trimming removed 3 bases from V and 2 bases from J; junction bases left unmatched: 4. Looked up from germline, CDR1 is SGHRS and CDR2 is YFSETQ. CDR3 length: 16 amino acids. The CDR3 sequence is CASSWGQETGANVLTF. The CDR3, as DNA: TGCGCCAGCAGCTGGGGACAGGAAACTGGGGCCAACGTCCTGACTTTC.

The J gene is TRBJ1-5, the V gene TRBV6-1; TRBD1 aligns across 7 bases. Germline V gives CDR1 MNHNS, CDR2 SASEGT. The V and J ends lost 6 bases and 4 bases, in that order; junction bases with no gene match: 6. CDR3 size: 14 residues. The CDR3 region is CASRTDRTNQPQHF. CDR3 coding DNA: TGTGCCAGCAGGACGGACAGGACAAATCAGCCCCAGCATTTT.

The chain combines TRBV18 with TRBJ1-1; weak D call: TRBD1 (6 bases). V lost 5 bases and J 0 bases, leaving 7 bases between the germline ends. CDR1 KGHSH and CDR2 LQKENI come from the germline V gene. CDR3 length: 13 amino acids. The CDR3 DNA follows: TGTGCCAGCTCAGGACAGATGAACACTGAAGCTTTCTTT. Its translation: CASSGQMNTEAFF.

This sequence joins TRBV7-8 and TRBJ1-1; a possible D gene is TRBD1 (6 bases). The CDR3 length is 16 residues. V dropped 7 bases and J dropped 0 bases, with 18 bases sitting between them. Germline assignment: CDR1 SGHVS and CDR2 FQNEAQ. The CDR3 coding sequence is TGTGCCAGCATGGGACAACCCGAGGACATGAACACTGAAGCTTTCTTT. Its protein product is CASMGQPEDMNTEAFF.

The CDR3 spells CASSALAGRTDTQYF. The CDR3 nucleotides are TGTGCCAGCAGTGCACTAGCGGGGCGCACAGATACGCAGTATTTT. The gene calls are TRBV6-1 and TRBJ2-3; 10 nucleotides line up with TRBD2. The germline CDR1 and CDR2 sequences are MNHNS and SASEGT. V trimming: 4 bases; J trimming: 1 base; junction bases outside the gene matches: 2. The CDR3 sequence is 15 residues long.

The chain employs TRBV4-2 and TRBJ1-2; possible D gene TRBD1, 5 bases. The CDR3 covers 11 residues. The V gene lost 1 base and the J gene lost 10 bases, with 7 bases spanning the gap. Germline V gene sequence: CDR1 LGHNA, CDR2 YNFKEQ. The CDR3 region is CASSQGGAYTF. Here the CDR3 DNA reads TGTGCCAGCAGCCAAGGGGGCGCCTACACCTTC.

The CDR3 DNA reads as TGTGCCAGCAGTTCCCGGGGAGGGGCCAAAAACATTCAGTACTTC. This translates into CASSSRGGAKNIQYF. The V and J genes are TRBV27 and TRBJ2-4; 7 bases fit TRBD2. Germline assignment: CDR1 MNHEY and CDR2 SMNVEV (reference sequence). CDR3 length: 15 amino acids. V lost 4 bases and J lost 1; bases outside the gene matches: 4.

The chain recombines TRBV7-8 with TRBJ1-2; 9 positions match TRBD1. The CDR3 totals 16 residues. The J segment lost 2 bases and the V segment lost 2 bases, leaving 6 bases of the junction unmatched. Germline V CDR1 and CDR2: SGHVS, FQNEAQ. The CDR3 protein is CASSLLYGTGNYGYTF. The DNA of the CDR3 is TGTGCCAGCAGCTTATTGTATGGGACAGGGAACTATGGCTACACCTTC. The full variable domain, in which reference TRBV7-8 and TRBJ1-2 provide the parts outside the CDR3, is GAGVSQSPRYKVAKRGQDVALRCDPISGHVSLFWYQQALGQGPEFLTYFQNEAQLDKSGLPSDRFFAERPEGSVSTLKIQRTQQEDSAVYLCASSLLYGTGNYGYTFGSGTRLTVV.

The chain couples TRBV9 to TRBJ2-3, with D hard to call. The ends were cut back, 0 bases at V and 1 base at J, with 12 bases in the middle. Germline CDR1 reads SGDLS; CDR2 reads YYNGEE. The CDR3 is made up of 16 amino acids. The CDR3 sequence: CASSVGADRGTDTQYF. As DNA, the CDR3 is TGTGCCAGCAGCGTAGGAGCTGACCGGGGCACAGATACGCAGTATTTT.

This rearrangement joins TRBV6-5 to TRBJ1-2; possibly TRBD1 for D (5 bases). This CDR3 contains 15 residues. V lost 2 bases, J lost 2 bases, and 12 bases lay in between. Germline V gene sequence: CDR1 MNHEY, CDR2 SVGAGI. The CDR3 sequence is CASSYESGGNYGYTF. CDR3 bases: TGTGCCAGCAGTTACGAGAGCGGGGGGAACTATGGCTACACCTTC.

The V gene is TRBV13, the J gene TRBJ2-4; D is undetermined. From germline, CDR1 is PRHDT and CDR2 FYEKMQ (reference sequence). The CDR3 extends over 14 amino acids. Trimming cost V 5 bases and J 0 bases, with 8 bases left between them. The CDR3 region is CASSHSIAKNIQYF. The CDR3 DNA sequence: TGTGCCAGCAGCCACTCGATAGCCAAAAACATTCAGTACTTC.

This clone was picked up one time. This rearrangement joins TRBV4-2 to TRBJ1-1, with 9 positions matching TRBD1. In germline, CDR1 is LGHNA, CDR2 YNFKEQ. The CDR3 totals 15 residues. Losses at the gene ends were 3 bases for V and 1 base for J; bases not matched to a gene: 3. Written as DNA, the CDR3 is TGTGCCAGCAGCCATTCGGACAGGGGGAACACTGAAGCTTTCTTT. This encodes CASSHSDRGNTEAFF.

The chain has TRBV4-1 and TRBJ2-2, with TRBD2 matching over 8 bases. Per germline, CDR1 MGHRA and CDR2 YSYEKL. V shed 1 base, J shed 6 bases, and the junction held 13 bases outside the gene matches. This CDR3 region has 18 residues. CDR3 sequence (DNA): TGCGCCAGCAGCCAAGCGACCGGGGCTAGCGGGCTCGCCGGGGAGCTGTTTTTT. It is translated as CASSQATGASGLAGELFF.

V gene TRBV6-1 combines with J gene TRBJ2-7; D is ambiguous. Germline CDR1 reads MNHNS; CDR2 reads SASEGT. The CDR3 length is 15 residues. The ends were cut back, 2 bases at V and 2 bases at J, with 13 bases in the middle. DNA for the CDR3: TGTGCCAGCAGTGAATACGGGTCAAGTGCCTACGAGCAGTACTTC. It encodes CASSEYGSSAYEQYF.

The chain joins TRBV30 to TRBJ1-1; 8 bases match TRBD1. Germline CDR1 reads GTSNPN; CDR2 reads SVGIG (reference sequence). The V and J ends lost 4 bases and 8 bases, in that order; junction bases with no gene match: 3. This CDR3 comprises 11 residues. For the CDR3, the DNA is TGTGCCTGGAATTACAGGGGGGAAGCTTTCTTT. As protein: CAWNYRGEAFF.

The chain is built from TRBV7-2 and TRBJ1-1; 7 nucleotides line up with TRBD1. Germline V gene lookup returns CDR1 SGHTA and CDR2 FQGNSA. With 5 bases clipped from V and 3 bases from J, the junction kept 9 bases outside the gene matches. CDR3 length: 15 amino acids. CDR3 region: CASSPGGIGDTEAFF. As DNA, the CDR3 is TGTGCCAGCAGCCCAGGGGGGATTGGGGACACTGAAGCTTTCTTT.

The V gene is TRBV19, the J gene TRBJ2-1, with D perhaps matching TRBD2 (5 bases). With 5 bases removed from V and 9 bases from J, the gap between germline ends came to 11 bases. From germline, CDR1 is LNHDA and CDR2 SQIVND (reference sequence). CDR3 length equals 12 residues. DNA for the CDR3: TGTGCCAGTAGTCCTCAAGGGAGTGAGCAGTTCTTC. Translating gives CASSPQGSEQFF.

This chain links TRBV29-1 with TRBJ1-2; 9 positions match TRBD1. This CDR3 is built from 14 residues. V gave up 3 bases and J gave up 8 bases; unmatched junction bases: 10. The germline V gene has CDR1 SQVTM and CDR2 ANQGSEA. CDR3 amino acids: CSVELEGTGFGYTF. CDR3 nucleotides: TGCAGCGTTGAGTTGGAAGGGACAGGGTTCGGCTACACCTTC.

J is TRBJ2-3 and V is TRBV25-1, with D perhaps TRBD1 (7 bases). Trimming took off 2 bases at V and 3 bases at J, with 15 bases between the two ends. CDR1 and CDR2 (germline): MGHDK, SYGVNS. The CDR3 is made up of 16 amino acids. CDR3 DNA: TGTGCCAGCAGTGAACGCAGGGGGGTAGCGACAGATACGCAGTATTTT. Amino acids: CASSERRGVATDTQYF.

The chain uses TRBV27 and TRBJ2-7; 10 bases align to TRBD2. The CDR3 length is 15 residues. Germline V gene data show CDR1 as MNHEY and CDR2 as SMNVEV (reference sequence). With V trimmed by 5 bases and J by 7 bases, 11 bases remained unmatched. CDR3 sequence: CASSLRPSGGLEQYF. CDR3 nucleotides: TGTGCCAGCAGTCTCCGGCCTAGCGGGGGATTGGAGCAGTACTTC.

The J gene is TRBJ1-1, the V gene TRBV19, with D tentatively TRBD1 (6 bases). The CDR3 has 14 residues. The germline V and J ends were trimmed by 8 bases and 4 bases, with 17 bases remaining between them. CDR1 LNHDA and CDR2 SQIVND come from the germline V gene (reference sequence). The CDR3 DNA is TGTGCCAGTCTAGTCCAGGGGTCGTTCACTGAAGCTTTCTTT. It is translated as CASLVQGSFTEAFF. Drawing the rest from reference TRBV19 and TRBJ1-1, the complete variable domain is DGGITQSPKYLFRKEGQNVTLSCEQNLNHDAMYWYRQDPGQGLRLIYYSQIVNDFQKGDIAEGYSVSREKKESFPLTVTSAQKNPTAFYLCASLVQGSFTEAFFGQGTRLTVV.

The chain joins TRBV30 to TRBJ2-6, with D possibly matching TRBD2 (5 bases). Germline loops: CDR1 GTSNPN, CDR2 SVGIG (reference sequence). Deletions cut 3 bases from V and 3 bases from J, with 6 bases between. This CDR3 is built from 13 residues. The CDR3 loop is CAWRGVGANVLTF. The CDR3 region has the DNA TGTGCCTGGAGGGGAGTTGGGGCCAACGTCCTGACTTTC.

The V and J genes are TRBV5-6 and TRBJ2-3, with a possible D match to TRBD2 (5 bases). This CDR3 has 13 residues. Germline V gene sequence: CDR1 SGHDT, CDR2 YYEEEE. Trimming pared 6 bases from V and 8 bases from J, leaving 16 bases between. The chain's CDR3 is CASKPPSEGTQYF. The CDR3 DNA reads TGTGCCAGCAAACCGCCGAGCGAGGGTACGCAGTATTTT.

The chain couples TRBV11-2 to TRBJ1-3; the match to TRBD1 covers 9 bases. The CDR3 loop spans 15 amino acids. Germline CDR1 and CDR2: SGHAT and FQNNGV. With V trimmed by 3 bases and J by 3 bases, 3 bases remained unmatched. In nucleotides, the CDR3 is TGTGCCAGCAGCTTGGGACAGGGTTATGGAAACACCATATATTTT. Translating gives CASSLGQGYGNTIYF. Combining the CDR3 with reference TRBV11-2 and TRBJ1-3 gives the whole variable domain EAGVAQSPRYKIIEKRQSVAFWCNPISGHATLYWYQQILGQGPKLLIQFQNNGVVDDSQLPKDRFSAERLKGVDSTLKIQPAKLEDSAVYLCASSLGQGYGNTIYFGEGSWLTVV.